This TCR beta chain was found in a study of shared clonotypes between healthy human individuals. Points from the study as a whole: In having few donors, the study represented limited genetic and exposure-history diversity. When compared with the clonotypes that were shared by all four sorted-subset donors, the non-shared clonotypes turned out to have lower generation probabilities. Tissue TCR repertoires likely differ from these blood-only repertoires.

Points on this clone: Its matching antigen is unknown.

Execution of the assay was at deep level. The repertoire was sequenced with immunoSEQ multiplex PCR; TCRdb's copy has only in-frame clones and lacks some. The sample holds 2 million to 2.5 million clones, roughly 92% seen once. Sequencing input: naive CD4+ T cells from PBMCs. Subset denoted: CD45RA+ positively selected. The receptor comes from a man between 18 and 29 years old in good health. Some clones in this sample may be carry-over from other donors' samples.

The CDR3 DNA reads as TGTGCCAGCAGCGTAGGAGTGAGAGCAGGGAGGCCCTCAACTAATGAAAAACTGTTTTTT. Encoded protein: CASSVGVRAGRPSTNEKLFF. The J gene is TRBJ1-4, the V gene TRBV9; TRBD1 is a possible D gene (5 bases). The CDR3 is made up of 20 amino acids. Trimming pared 0 bases from V and 0 bases from J, leaving 21 bases between. Germline CDR1 and CDR2: SGDLS and YYNGEE.